A selection of T cell receptor beta chains follows, all from one sample in a study of graft-versus-host responses after intestinal transplantation. Assay used: immunoSEQ multiplex PCR; TCRdb lists only in-frame clones, some missing. This table has tens of thousands of clones, around 94% appearing once. The material was PBMCs, obtained 16 days after intestinal transplant. These receptors originate from a human patient who received an intestinal transplant, so some T cells may come from the graft donor. The CDR3 runs from the conserved cysteine through the conserved F or W. Fields, in order: V gene, CDR3 protein.

v_gene: TRBV28; CDR3aa: CASSLEQFNYGYTF
v_gene: TRBV27; CDR3aa: CASRTSGFYEQYF
v_gene: TRBV28; CDR3aa: CASSILGQGRDEQYF
v_gene: TRBV27; CDR3aa: CASSFYAGGPPDTQYF
v_gene: TRBV6-1; CDR3aa: CASSEGGGQHF
v_gene: TRBV19; CDR3aa: CASSRGGTSGSAYEQYF
v_gene: TRBV15; CDR3aa: CATSSGTGGSYEQYF
v_gene: TRBV7-9; CDR3aa: CASSLTFSGGEKETQYF
v_gene: TRBV9; CDR3aa: CASSVSGGSTDTQYF
v_gene: TRBV6-1; CDR3aa: CASSYRVGEQYF
v_gene: TRBV5-1; CDR3aa: CASSLAGVGTGELFF
v_gene: TRBV7-9; CDR3aa: CASILQGGTSTGELFF
v_gene: TRBV7-2; CDR3aa: CASSLAAGEDRGWYEQYF
v_gene: TRBV28; CDR3aa: CASSSAPNYGYTF